Each of the 18 T cell receptor beta chains below was sequenced from the same sample in a study of vaccination effects on CD4 cells after COVID-19. Sequencing in the ViraFEST assay came after antigen-specific CD4+ T cells had been expanded with viral peptide pools, which were used to stimulate PBMC. Following a roughly eleven-day culture, CD4+ T cells were purified. Previously uninfected by SARS-CoV-2, the vaccine recipients also showed negative nucleocapsid antibodies. TCRdb keeps only in-frame clones here, not all; method: immunoSEQ multiplex PCR. The sample carries 70,000 to 75,000 clones, around 76% recorded once. What these receptors recognize is not known. The input for sequencing was CD4+ T cells from PBMCs cultured with HCoV-OC43 spike peptides, taken before COVID-19 vaccination. As to subset: HCoV-OC43 spike overlapping peptide pool stimulation. The receptors here all came from a human donor who received a COVID-19 vaccine.

The chain employs TRBV6-5 and TRBJ2-2; perhaps TRBD2 as D (7 bases). This CDR3 has 15 amino acids. Per germline, CDR1 MNHEY and CDR2 SVGAGI. Trimming shortened V by 6 bases and J by 1 base, and 12 bases separated the two germline ends. The DNA of the CDR3 is TGTGCCAGCAGGCCCGGGGGGCAGAACACCGGGGAGCTGTTTTTT. Its protein product is CASRPGGQNTGELFF.

The J gene is TRBJ2-2, the V gene TRBV7-3; no reliable D call. The germline V and J ends were trimmed by 5 bases and 5 bases, with 6 bases remaining between them. Germline V gene sequence: CDR1 SGHTA, CDR2 FQGTGA. The CDR3 contains 12 residues. The CDR3 loop is CASSPGTGELFF. In DNA form, the CDR3 reads TGTGCCAGCAGCCCGGGTACCGGGGAGCTGTTTTTT.

This clone turned up a few times. This sequence joins TRBV2 and TRBJ1-2; D is unclear. The CDR3 loop spans 10 amino acids. Trimming stripped 6 bases from V and 8 bases from J, with 7 bases between. CDR1 SNHLY and CDR2 FYNNEI come from the germline V gene. This CDR3 is CASRAKGYTF. CDR3 in DNA: TGTGCCAGCAGGGCCAAAGGCTACACCTTC.

The V call is TRBV2, the J call TRBJ1-5; no clear D gene. Germline loops: CDR1 SNHLY, CDR2 FYNNEI. The CDR3 has 15 residues. Deletions cut 7 bases from V and 5 bases from J, with 18 bases between. In nucleotides, the CDR3 is TGTGCCAGCAACTTGCCGCCGGGGAGGGATCAGCCCCAGCATTTT. It codes for CASNLPPGRDQPQHF.

This clone was counted a few times. The chain links TRBV2 to TRBJ1-1, with unresolved D. The V gene's germline CDR1 is SNHLY and CDR2 FYNNEI. The CDR3 runs 16 residues. Trimming took off 0 bases at V and 4 bases at J, with 15 bases between the two ends. CDR3 sequence reads: CASSEAKALKSTEAFF. In DNA, the CDR3 is TGTGCCAGCAGTGAAGCGAAGGCCCTTAAGTCCACTGAAGCTTTCTTT.

V usage is TRBV4-1 and J usage is TRBJ1-6; tentatively, D is TRBD1 (5 bases). This CDR3 comprises 17 residues. Germline V gives CDR1 MGHRA, CDR2 YSYEKL. Trimming took off 6 bases at V and 5 bases at J, with 20 bases between the two ends. CDR3 protein: CASSQRAGVGHNSPLHF. DNA of the CDR3: TGCGCCAGCAGTCAAAGGGCGGGGGTCGGGCATAATTCACCCCTCCACTTT.

V and J are TRBV7-9 and TRBJ1-1; D gene uncertain. The germline gives CDR1 SEHNR, CDR2 FQNEAQ (reference sequence). V shed 6 bases and J shed 3 bases, with 8 bases lying between them. The CDR3 is 12 residues long. For the CDR3, the DNA is TGTGCCAGCAGGTTACACCACACTGAAGCTTTCTTT. Translated: CASRLHHTEAFF.

The V and J genes are TRBV27 and TRBJ1-2; 7 bases match TRBD1. The junction had 6 bases not matched to a gene; V was cut back by 5 bases and J by 0 bases. The CDR3 runs to 15 residues. Germline V gene lookup returns CDR1 MNHEY and CDR2 SMNVEV (reference sequence). The CDR3 DNA sequence: TGTGCCAGCAGTAAGGACAGGAGAGCTAACTATGGCTACACCTTC. As protein: CASSKDRRANYGYTF.

CDR3 coding DNA: TGTGCCACCTCCGGACGGATTAGCACAGATACGCAGTATTTT. Protein sequence: CATSGRISTDTQYF. J is TRBJ2-3 and V is TRBV24-1; D unclear. Germline V gene lookup returns CDR1 KGHDR and CDR2 SFDVKD. The CDR3 extends over 14 amino acids. Deletions cut 9 bases from V and 0 bases from J, with 12 bases between.

V usage is TRBV6-2 or TRBV6-3 and J usage is TRBJ2-5; TRBD2 might be the D (5 bases). The CDR3 covers 13 residues. V lost 4 bases and J 5 bases, leaving 11 bases between the germline ends. Germline CDR1 MNHEY, CDR2 SVGEGT. The CDR3 protein is CASSSGIGETQYF. In DNA, the CDR3 is TGTGCCAGCAGTTCGGGGATCGGGGAGACCCAGTACTTC.

This clone was seen a single time. This chain connects TRBV9 to TRBJ2-1, with D perhaps TRBD1 (6 bases). V shed 3 bases and J shed 5 bases, with 12 bases lying between them. Germline-derived CDR1 and CDR2 are SGDLS and YYNGEE. The CDR3 is made up of 14 amino acids. The CDR3 nucleotides are TGTGCCAGCAGCGCTAGACGGGACAACAATGAGCAGTTCTTC. Its protein product is CASSARRDNNEQFF.

The sample holds one count of this clone. The rearrangement joins TRBV7-3 to TRBJ2-5; 8 bases are shared with TRBD2. The germline gives CDR1 SGHTA, CDR2 FQGTGA. Trimming cost V 5 bases and J 5 bases; bases outside gene matches: 4. This CDR3 has 13 residues. The CDR3 coding sequence is TGTGCCAGCAGCCTTTCTAGCGGGGAGACCCAGTACTTC. Protein sequence: CASSLSSGETQYF.

The chain joins TRBV19 to TRBJ1-1, with a weak D call TRBD1 (5 bases). CDR1 and CDR2 (germline): LNHDA, SQIVND (reference sequence). There are 15 residues in the CDR3. Trimming took off 6 bases at V and 5 bases at J, with 19 bases between the two ends. DNA for the CDR3: TGTGCCAGTAGCCCACCTTTGGGGGTTGGTACTGAAGCTTTCTTT. This sequence encodes CASSPPLGVGTEAFF.

There are a few counts of this clone. The J gene is TRBJ1-1, the V gene TRBV7-8, with TRBD1 identical over 8 bases. The germline gives CDR1 SGHVS, CDR2 FQNEAQ. V shed 4 bases and J 4 bases; nucleotides not matched to a gene: 2. The CDR3 loop spans 13 amino acids. As DNA, the CDR3 is TGTGCCAGCAGCTCACAGGGGGGCACTGAAGCTTTCTTT. Encoded protein: CASSSQGGTEAFF.

V and J are TRBV3-1 (or the pseudogene TRBV3-2) and TRBJ1-4; D is perhaps TRBD1 (5 bases). Trimming took 8 bases from V and 7 from J, leaving 14 bases between them. The CDR3 runs to 13 residues. CDR1 and CDR2 from the germline V gene are LGHDT and YNNKEL (reference sequence). The CDR3 DNA sequence: TGTGCCAGCCGCGATCGGGGGGGTGAAAAACTGTTTTTT. The encoded protein is CASRDRGGEKLFF.

This clone was counted a few times. The DNA for the CDR3 is TGTGCCTCGAAAAGACGGGGGGGGCGGACAGATACGCAGTATTTT. It translates to CASKRRGGRTDTQYF. This chain uses TRBV30 with TRBJ2-3; 8 bases map to TRBD2. CDR1 is GTSNPN and CDR2 is SVGIG in the germline V gene (reference sequence). The V and J ends lost 7 bases and 3 bases, in that order; junction bases with no gene match: 12. The CDR3 sequence is 15 residues long.

The genes are TRBV5-1 and TRBJ2-7; D perhaps matches TRBD2 (6 bases). V gave up 0 bases and J gave up 2 bases, with 9 bases separating them. The CDR3 contains 14 residues. Germline loops: CDR1 SGHRS, CDR2 YFSETQ. CDR3 sequence (DNA): TGCGCCAGCAGCTTGGCGGGAGCAGCCTACGAGCAGTACGTC. Translating it yields CASSLAGAAYEQYV.

The CDR3 loop is CATSGAPSGVRDEQFF. The CDR3 DNA is TGTGCCACCAGTGGAGCCCCTAGCGGGGTGCGGGATGAGCAGTTCTTC. The chain carries TRBV24-1 and TRBJ2-1; the match to TRBD2 covers 9 bases. V dropped 5 bases and J dropped 8; count of bases not matched to a gene: 12. Germline CDR1 reads KGHDR; CDR2 reads SFDVKD. The CDR3 sequence is 16 residues long.